The source of this T cell receptor beta chain is a study of identical twins. This CDR3 has 15 residues. The V end was cut by 5 bases, the J end by 5 bases, with 19 bases between. Study-wide results and caveats: Its conclusions, products of cross-sectional statistical analysis, did not come from following the same donors. Within twin pairs, the out-of-frame alpha sequences they shared showed excess low generation probability. Zero-insertion findings could be partly confounded by invariant cells (MAIT and iNKT cells).

One entry per CDR3 protein, called by TCRdb with MiXCR from the 5' RACE reads. The table shows under 1 million distinct CDR3 sequences, with around an eighth occurring only once. This clonotype was observed a handful of times. Its antigen is undetermined. These data were also filed under a second study, of yellow fever vaccine responses in identical twins.

The sequencing input was PBMCs. The chain links TRBV12-3 or TRBV12-4 to TRBJ2-7, with D possibly being TRBD2 (6 bases). The TCR comes from a woman aged 18-29 years in good health. The CDR3 DNA reads TGTGCCAGCAGTGGAGGGGTGGCGAGGAGGGACGAGCAGTACTTC. This codes for CASSGGVARRDEQYF.